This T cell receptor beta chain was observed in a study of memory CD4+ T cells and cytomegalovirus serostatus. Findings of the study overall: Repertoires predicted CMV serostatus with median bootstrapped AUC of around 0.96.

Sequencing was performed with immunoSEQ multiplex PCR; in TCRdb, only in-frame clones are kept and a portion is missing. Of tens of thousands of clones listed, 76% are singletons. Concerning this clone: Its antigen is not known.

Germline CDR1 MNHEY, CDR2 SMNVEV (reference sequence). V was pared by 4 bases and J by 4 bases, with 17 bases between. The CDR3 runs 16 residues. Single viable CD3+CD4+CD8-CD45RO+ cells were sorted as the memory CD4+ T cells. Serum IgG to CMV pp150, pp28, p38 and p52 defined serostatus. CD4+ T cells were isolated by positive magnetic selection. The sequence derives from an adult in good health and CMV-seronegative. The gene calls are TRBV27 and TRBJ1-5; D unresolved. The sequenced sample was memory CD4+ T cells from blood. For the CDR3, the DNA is TGTGCCAGCAGTTCCTTTTATGGACGTATGAATCAGCCCCAGCATTTT. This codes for CASSSFYGRMNQPQHF.